The source of this T cell receptor (beta chain) is a study of T cell responses to AZD1222 COVID-19 vaccine. Clones were read by immunoSEQ multiplex PCR, and TCRdb kept only the in-frame ones, dropping some. The table has more than 110,000 clones, roughly 90% seen once; the top ten hold around 3%. The CDR3 covers 15 residues. Germline CDR1 and CDR2: MGHRA and YSYEKL. V was trimmed by 1 base and J by 6 bases, leaving 10 bases between them. The receptor was derived from an adult in good health. The chain employs TRBV4-1 and TRBJ2-6; no definite D call. The source was peripheral blood, collected on day 0 of AZD1222 vaccination. The CDR3 nucleotides read TGCGCCAGCAGCCAAGTGTTAGTTTCGGCCAACGTCCTGACTTTC. Encoded protein: CASSQVLVSANVLTF.